This T cell receptor (beta chain) came from a study of blood T cell repertoires in COVID-19. CDR1 and CDR2 from the germline V gene are LGHNA and YSLEER. V lost 0 bases and J lost 3; bases outside the gene matches: 3. The CDR3 consists of 15 residues. As handled by the study authors: Reference gene primer amplification in the assay estimated nucleated cell counts. The data were produced by immunoSEQ multiplex PCR, yet TCRdb's version contains in-frame clones alone and is incomplete. Clonal size and the V and J genes are those of that table, whereas D and trimming came from the DNA. The sample has 240,000 or so clones; 70% to 90% are singletons.

The origin of this receptor is a woman between 65 and 79 years old with active or convalescent COVID-19. The material sequenced was peripheral blood. V and J are TRBV4-3 and TRBJ2-7; 9 bases map to TRBD1. The CDR3 protein is CASSQDRDRVYEQYF. The CDR3 DNA reads as TGCGCCAGCAGCCAAGACCGGGACAGGGTCTACGAGCAGTACTTC.